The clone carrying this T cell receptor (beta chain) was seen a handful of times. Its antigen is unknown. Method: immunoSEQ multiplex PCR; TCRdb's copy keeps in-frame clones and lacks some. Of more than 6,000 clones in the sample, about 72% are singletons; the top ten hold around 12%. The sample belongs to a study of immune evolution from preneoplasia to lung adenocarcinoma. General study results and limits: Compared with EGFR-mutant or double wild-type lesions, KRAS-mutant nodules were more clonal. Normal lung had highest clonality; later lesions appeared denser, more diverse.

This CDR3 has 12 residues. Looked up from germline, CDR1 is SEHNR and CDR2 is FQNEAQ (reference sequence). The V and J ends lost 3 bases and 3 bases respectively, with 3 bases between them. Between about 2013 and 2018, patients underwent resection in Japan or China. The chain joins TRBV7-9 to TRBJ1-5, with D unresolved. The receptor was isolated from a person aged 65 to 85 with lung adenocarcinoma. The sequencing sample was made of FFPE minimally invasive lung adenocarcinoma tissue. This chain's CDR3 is CASSFSNQPQHF. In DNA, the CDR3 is TGTGCCAGCAGCTTTTCCAATCAGCCCCAGCATTTT.